The TCR beta chain described here comes from a study of Tregs in tolerant kidney transplant recipients. The count of this clone is one. Antigen specificity is unknown. Related graft donors supplied nonmyeloablative bone marrow transplants, and mixed chimerism was transient. TCRdb's table, derived via immunoSEQ multiplex PCR, lists solely in-frame clones and lacks some. The sample holds some 56,000 clones, about 89% seen once. Study results and caveats: Activated donor B cell expansion appeared to reveal the most relevant donor-specific TCRbeta repertoire.

This CDR3 comprises 13 residues. Germline V lookup: CDR1 MRHNA, CDR2 SNTAGT. The junction had 1 base not matched to a gene; V was cut back by 0 bases and J by 8 bases. The sequence came from a human patient who received a combined kidney and bone marrow transplant. Some T cells may be transferred from the graft donor. The chain employs TRBV6-4 and TRBJ1-2; 9 bases match TRBD1. The sample was CD8+ T cells from blood (PBMCs), taken 24 months after the transplant. The chain's CDR3 is CASSDSTGGGYTF. The CDR3 DNA follows: TGTGCCAGCAGTGACTCGACAGGGGGGGGCTACACCTTC.